This T cell receptor beta chain was recovered during a study of regulatory dendritic cells for organ transplantation (dated by TCRdb to the late 2010s). For context, the study as a whole: To make regulatory dendritic cells, monocytes were cultured with vitamin D3 on days 0 and 4 and with IL-10 on day 4. TCRbeta repertoires were sequenced from sorted naive and memory CD4+ and CD8+ T cells before and after allostimulation with regulatory or mature dendritic cells. To evaluate the response of the DCs to a potent maturation-inducing agent, LPS was added to DC cultures on day 6. Summary of the overall study and its limitations: Naive CD4+ and CD8+ T cells showed highly diverse repertoires, whereas memory cells were less diverse and memory CD8+ cells were the most oligoclonal. Among the resting subsets, memory CD8+ T cells contained the most alloreactive TCR clonotypes. Only a couple of subjects were sequenced, and considerable between-individual heterogeneity in the alloreactive memory CD8+ T cell pool was noted by the authors. In both subjects, allostimulation led to expansion of memory CD8+ clones, though the expansion induced by regulatory dendritic cells appeared to be more limited than that induced by mature dendritic cells.

Only one count was recorded for this clone. The antigen this receptor binds is unknown. No much larger clonotype is one base removed from it; base qualities were not supplied. Sorted T cell subsets were CFSE-labeled and co-cultured for 5 days with allogeneic regulatory or mature dendritic cells at a 1:10 DC:T ratio. FACS was used to sort CD4+ or CD8+ cells into naive T cells (CD45RA+) and memory T cells (CD45RO+). The T cells used for TCR sequencing were obtained from two healthy control subjects. The Qiagen DNeasy Blood & Tissue Kit was used for extraction of genomic DNA. Relative to germline, V is 4 bases shorter and J is 5 bases shorter, with 17 bases between their ends. The germline V gene specifies SQVTM as CDR1 and ANQGSEA as CDR2. The CDR3 runs 14 amino acids, cysteine and phenylalanine included. Only the CDR3 DNA stays, 42 bases, in frame from base 1. The TCRbeta CDR3 regions were amplified in a multiplexed two-step PCR with Vbeta-specific forward primers and Jbeta-specific reverse primers. TCRbeta libraries were sequenced on an Illumina instrument through the immunoSEQ service. The paper's data handling went like this. IMGT annotation was used to assign V, D and J genes, and synthetic CDR3 analogues were used to correct the counts for multiplex PCR bias. In the immunoSEQ Analyzer, repertoire clonality was calculated as one minus the normalized Shannon entropy. Clonal expansion was defined by Fisher's exact test with Benjamini-Hochberg false discovery rate control, using two-tailed P<0.01. TCRdb carries this immuneACCESS record with in-frame sequences only. Its versions omit some clonotypes, under half of them owing to an unresolved V gene in the studies checked, with the rest unexplained. V and J calls and clone size are those listed in that table; D and trimming were worked out from the DNA. Within this sample are about 20,000 clones, with 75% to 90% of them counted one time only. About 0.68% of the sample goes to the ten largest clones.

This receptor chain uses TRBV29-1 and TRBJ2-5; D gene: possibly TRBD1, on 6 matching bases. This receptor was identified in a human donor in good health. The source material was naive CD4+ T cells from blood cultured with regulatory dendritic cells. The label giving this sample's cell subset or site can be read as: CD45RA+ naive T cells. The bases are TGCAGCGTTGGAAGGGGGACGACCCGGGAGACCCAGTACTTC. Its product reads: CSVGRGTTRETQYF.